Below, 21 T cell receptor beta chains from the same sample are listed, as sequenced in a study of blood T cell repertoires in COVID-19 (dated by TCRdb to 2019 to 2021). Receptor amplification or capture employed the immunoSEQ multiplex PCR assay. Sourced from immuneACCESS, this table was stored by TCRdb with only in-frame sequences that have V and J called. A share of the clones is absent; for the studies checked, an unresolved V gene accounts for under half, and the remainder has no known explanation. The sample yields tens of thousands of clones; roughly 87% were counted once. Clones ranked in the top ten supply 2.5% to 3% of the sample. Sequences were obtained from peripheral blood. These receptors came from a man of 80 years or more with acute or convalescent COVID-19.

The V call is TRBV7-9, the J call TRBJ1-4; 9 bases align to TRBD1. Losses at the gene ends were 5 bases for V and 8 bases for J; bases not matched to a gene: 9. This CDR3 region has 15 residues. Germline loops: CDR1 SEHNR, CDR2 FQNEAQ (reference sequence). The CDR3 sequence: CASSAQQGAAEKLFF. CDR3 nucleotide sequence: TGTGCCAGCAGCGCACAACAGGGGGCAGCAGAAAAACTGTTTTTT.

V and J are TRBV5-4 and TRBJ2-2; the D gene is possibly TRBD2 (6 bases). V lost 4 bases to trimming and J lost 3 bases, with 13 bases between them. The CDR3 extends over 15 amino acids. The V gene's germline CDR1 is SGHNT and CDR2 YYREEE (reference sequence). The DNA for the CDR3 is TGTGCCAGCAGCGGGACTTCTACCTACACCGGGGAGCTGTTTTTT. Amino acid sequence: CASSGTSTYTGELFF.

This chain connects TRBV3-1 (or the pseudogene TRBV3-2) to TRBJ1-2, with a possible D match to TRBD1 (5 bases). Germline CDR1 reads LGHDT; CDR2 reads YNNKEL (reference sequence). V lost 5 bases, J lost 7 bases, and 17 bases lay in between. The CDR3 covers 14 residues. In DNA form, the CDR3 reads TGTGCCAGCAGCGCGCGGGAGAGGGGAGGTGGCTACACCTTC. It specifies CASSARERGGGYTF.

The V and J genes are TRBV29-1 and TRBJ2-1; D gene unclear. Germline lookup yields CDR1 SQVTM and CDR2 ANQGSEA. This CDR3 has 12 residues. Trimming took 7 bases from V and 3 from J, leaving 10 bases between them. CDR3 nucleotides: TGCAGCGGCGGAACCCACTACAATGAGCAGTTCTTC. Its translation: CSGGTHYNEQFF.

J is TRBJ1-5 and V is TRBV30; D is unclear. Deletions cut 5 bases from V and 4 bases from J, with 15 bases between. The CDR3 consists of 14 residues. Germline V gene sequence: CDR1 GTSNPN, CDR2 SVGIG (reference sequence). CDR3 DNA: TGTGCCTGGGGTCAAAGGAGGGTGAATCAGCCCCAGCATTTT. It specifies CAWGQRRVNQPQHF.

The rearrangement joins TRBV5-1 to TRBJ2-5; TRBD2 matches at 9 bases. This CDR3 has 16 residues. With V trimmed by 4 bases and J by 4 bases, 11 bases remained unmatched. Germline CDR1 and CDR2: SGHRS and YFSETQ. The CDR3 sequence: CASSKPPAGGGETQYF. Written as DNA, the CDR3 is TGCGCCAGCAGCAAGCCTCCAGCGGGAGGTGGAGAGACCCAGTACTTC.

The chain joins TRBV6-5 to TRBJ2-7; 11 bases match TRBD1. The CDR3 covers 16 residues. Germline loops: CDR1 MNHEY, CDR2 SVGAGI. V was clipped by 0 bases and J by 7 bases; unmatched bases: 8. CDR3 sequence: CASSYSGQGGLREQYF. CDR3 bases: TGTGCCAGCAGTTACTCGGGACAGGGGGGTTTGCGGGAGCAGTACTTC.

The CDR3, as DNA: TGTGCCAGCAGCTTATCATTGGGTCTAGCGGGAGGTAAGCAGTTCTTC. It specifies CASSLSLGLAGGKQFF. The genes are TRBV7-2 and TRBJ2-1, with 11 bases that match TRBD2. Germline CDR1 is SGHTA and CDR2 is FQGNSA. This CDR3 is 16 amino acids long. J lost 11 bases, V lost 2 bases, and 11 bases had no gene match.

The J gene is TRBJ1-1, the V gene TRBV4-3; tentatively, D is TRBD1 (6 bases). The CDR3 loop spans 15 amino acids. From germline, CDR1 is LGHNA and CDR2 YSLEER. Trimming removed 0 bases at V and 3 bases at J, with 11 bases between. CDR3 sequence (DNA): TGCGCCAGCAGCCAAGAATGGGCAGGGGACACTGAAGCTTTCTTT. Translating it yields CASSQEWAGDTEAFF.

This rearrangement joins TRBV18 to TRBJ2-7; 7 bases agree with TRBD2. Germline CDR1 and CDR2: KGHSH and LQKENI. This CDR3 contains 15 residues. The ends lost 3 bases at V and 6 bases at J; junction bases unmatched: 11. CDR3 DNA: TGTGCCAGCTCACCCGGACTAGGAGGTGTGGCCGAGCAGTACTTC. This translates into CASSPGLGGVAEQYF.

This rearrangement joins TRBV3-1 (or the pseudogene TRBV3-2) to TRBJ2-7; 8 bases align to TRBD1. This CDR3 spans 15 amino acids. CDR1 and CDR2 from the germline V gene are LGHDT and YNNKEL (reference sequence). Trimming removed 1 base from V and 5 bases from J; junction bases left unmatched: 7. The DNA of the CDR3 is TGTGCCAGCAGCCAAGGGGGACAGGAGACCCACGAGCAGTACTTC. This translates into CASSQGGQETHEQYF.

This chain links TRBV11-2 with TRBJ1-6; possible D gene TRBD1, 6 bases. The V gene lost 3 bases and the J gene lost 3 bases, with 15 bases spanning the gap. The CDR3 has 17 residues. In germline, CDR1 is SGHAT, CDR2 FQNNGV. The CDR3 spells CASSFIWAQGYNSPLHF. In nucleotides, the CDR3 is TGTGCCAGCAGCTTTATCTGGGCACAGGGCTATAATTCACCCCTCCACTTT.

In its sample, this clone was seen a few times. The V and J genes are TRBV3-1 (or the pseudogene TRBV3-2) and TRBJ1-2, with 10 bases that match TRBD1. The trim removed 4 bases at V and 9 bases at J, leaving 8 bases unmatched. The CDR3 is made up of 14 amino acids. Germline V gene lookup returns CDR1 LGHDT and CDR2 YNNKEL (reference sequence). CDR3 nucleotides: TGTGCCAGCAGCCTAACCGGGACAGGGGCAAGCTACACCTTC. This codes for CASSLTGTGASYTF.

This chain joins TRBV6-5 and TRBJ1-2, with 9 bases lining up with TRBD1. Germline values: CDR1 MNHEY, CDR2 SVGAGI. Trimming took 5 bases from V and 3 from J; bases not matched to a gene: 4. CDR3 length: 14 residues. The CDR3 bases are TGTGCCAGCAGTAGGGACAGGGACTACTATGGCTACACCTTC. This codes for CASSRDRDYYGYTF.

This clone has just one count. The V and J genes are TRBV19 and TRBJ1-2; 11 nucleotides align to TRBD1. V lost 10 bases, J lost 4 bases, and 14 bases stayed unmatched. The CDR3 extends over 16 amino acids. Germline-derived CDR1 and CDR2 are LNHDA and SQIVND (reference sequence). The CDR3 bases are TGTGCCACCGACCCGGGACAGGGGGGAACCTTCTATGGCTACACCTTC. Amino acids: CATDPGQGGTFYGYTF.

The chain couples TRBV5-1 to TRBJ1-2, with D tentatively TRBD1 (5 bases). The germline V gene encodes CDR1 SGHRS and CDR2 YFSETQ. The length of the CDR3 is 14 residues. Trimming cost V 5 bases and J 2 bases, with 13 bases left between them. This CDR3 is CASSFGDSNYGYTF. The CDR3 nucleotides are TGCGCCAGCAGTTTCGGAGACAGCAACTATGGCTACACCTTC.

The chain couples TRBV4-3 to TRBJ2-6; the match to TRBD1 covers 10 bases. The CDR3 is 16 residues long. Germline CDR1 is LGHNA and CDR2 is YSLEER. The V gene end was trimmed by 4 bases and the J gene end by 4 bases; junction bases not matched to a gene: 4. The CDR3 sequence: CASSRGTGVGANVLTF. In DNA form, the CDR3 reads TGCGCCAGCAGCCGCGGGACAGGGGTAGGGGCCAACGTCCTGACTTTC.

The rearrangement joins TRBV28 to TRBJ1-5; D is unclear. The V gene's germline CDR1 is MDHEN and CDR2 SYDVKM. This CDR3 region has 15 residues. The V and J ends lost 3 bases and 7 bases respectively, with 16 bases between them. CDR3 nucleotides: TGTGCCAGCAGTTTCGGCAGGATTCTTGGGCAGCCCCAGCATTTT. Residues: CASSFGRILGQPQHF.

The chain has TRBV6-5 and TRBJ2-7; D call uncertain. Trimming cost V 8 bases and J 3 bases, with 8 bases left between them. Germline V gives CDR1 MNHEY, CDR2 SVGAGI. This CDR3 region has 11 residues. CDR3 sequence (DNA): TGTGCCAGCGAGTTAAACTACGAGCAGTACTTC. This codes for CASELNYEQYF.

The chain is built from TRBV16 and TRBJ1-2; D unresolved. The germline V gene has CDR1 KGHSY and CDR2 FQNENV. Trimming cost V 0 bases and J 8 bases, with 16 bases left between them. This CDR3 spans 15 amino acids. The CDR3 coding sequence is TGTGCCAGCAGCCAATCGCCGGGTGGCACGAGAGGCTACACCTTC. This sequence encodes CASSQSPGGTRGYTF.

This chain connects TRBV3-1 (or the pseudogene TRBV3-2) to TRBJ1-6, with a possible D match to TRBD1 (5 bases). The CDR3 is 13 amino acids. V was pared by 2 bases and J by 13 bases, with 12 bases between. Germline V lookup: CDR1 LGHDT, CDR2 YNNKEL (reference sequence). CDR3 in DNA: TGTGCCAGCAGCCAATCGACAGTTCAGCCCCTCCACTTT. Its protein product is CASSQSTVQPLHF.